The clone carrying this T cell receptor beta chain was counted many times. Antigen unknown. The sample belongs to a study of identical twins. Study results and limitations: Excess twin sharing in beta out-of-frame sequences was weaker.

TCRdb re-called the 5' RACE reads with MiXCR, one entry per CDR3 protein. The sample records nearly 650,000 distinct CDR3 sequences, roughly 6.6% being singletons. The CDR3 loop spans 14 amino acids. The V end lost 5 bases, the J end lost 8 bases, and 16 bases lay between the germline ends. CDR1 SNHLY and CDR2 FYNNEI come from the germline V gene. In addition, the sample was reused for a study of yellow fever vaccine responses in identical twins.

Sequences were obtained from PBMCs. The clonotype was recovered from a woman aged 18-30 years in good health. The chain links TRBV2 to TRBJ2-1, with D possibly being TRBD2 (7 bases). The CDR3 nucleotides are TGTGCCAGCAGTAACATTAAGGGGGGGGATGAGCAGTTCTTC. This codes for CASSNIKGGDEQFF.